This T cell receptor (beta chain) was captured by sequencing in a study of post-analysis software for immune sequencing data. Study-wide points: In multiple sclerosis, normalized Chao1 diversity was significantly below that of controls. Relative to controls, patients had a handful of TRBV segments at higher frequency, with TRBV5-6, TRBV5-1 and TRBV20-1 among these.

The authors incorporated unique molecular identifiers into the TCR beta cDNA libraries. In TCRdb, the PCR reads were re-called with MiXCR into one record per CDR3 protein. This repertoire shows roughly 540,000 distinct CDR3 sequences, approximately 34% found once; its top ten account for approximately 6%. V was trimmed by 2 bases and J by 6 bases, leaving 3 bases between them. The CDR3 length is 11 residues. This clonotype was counted between two and nine times. The antigen remains undetermined. Input material: blood. This chain connects TRBV12-3 or TRBV12-4 to TRBJ2-3; D not certain. The clonotype comes from a girl aged 2 to 17 with multiple sclerosis. The CDR3 is CASSLFDTQYF. CDR3 nucleotides: TGTGCCAGCAGTTTATTCGATACGCAGTATTTT.